This T cell receptor beta chain was sequenced for a study of radiotherapy plus CTLA-4 blockade in lung cancer. The CDR3 contains 15 residues. Per the germline V gene, CDR1 is SGHRS and CDR2 is YFSETQ. V dropped 1 base and J dropped 6; count of bases not matched to a gene: 6. Some clones are missing from TCRdb's copy, which holds only in-frame ones; the method was immunoSEQ multiplex PCR. The data contain approximately 52,000 clones, 60% to 80% of them singletons. This material consisted of peripheral blood, taken from a patient treated with radiotherapy plus ipilimumab. V gene TRBV5-1 combines with J gene TRBJ1-5, with 8 bases matching TRBD1. The sequence was collected from a human donor with non-small cell lung cancer whose response to radiotherapy plus ipilimumab could not be evaluated. The CDR3 region is CASSLTGGGSQPQHF. The CDR3 region has the DNA TGCGCCAGCAGCTTGACAGGGGGAGGGAGTCAGCCCCAGCATTTT.